The T cell receptor beta chain under discussion was sequenced for a study of blood T cell repertoires in COVID-19. Sequencing was performed with immunoSEQ multiplex PCR; in TCRdb, only in-frame clones are kept and a portion is missing. The table records 250,000 or so clones, around 90% of them present only once. Seattle patient enrollment occurred during active infection, with longitudinal follow-up thereafter. The receptor was derived from a man aged 30-40 years with COVID-19, enrolled during active disease. Material for sequencing was peripheral blood.

The CDR3 region has the DNA TGTGCCAGCAGTTTGACAGCAAACAATGAGCAGTTCTTC. Its translation is CASSLTANNEQFF. This chain connects TRBV12-3 or TRBV12-4 to TRBJ2-1; a possible D gene is TRBD1 (5 bases). Trimming stripped 3 bases from V and 5 bases from J, with 8 bases between. There are 13 residues in the CDR3.